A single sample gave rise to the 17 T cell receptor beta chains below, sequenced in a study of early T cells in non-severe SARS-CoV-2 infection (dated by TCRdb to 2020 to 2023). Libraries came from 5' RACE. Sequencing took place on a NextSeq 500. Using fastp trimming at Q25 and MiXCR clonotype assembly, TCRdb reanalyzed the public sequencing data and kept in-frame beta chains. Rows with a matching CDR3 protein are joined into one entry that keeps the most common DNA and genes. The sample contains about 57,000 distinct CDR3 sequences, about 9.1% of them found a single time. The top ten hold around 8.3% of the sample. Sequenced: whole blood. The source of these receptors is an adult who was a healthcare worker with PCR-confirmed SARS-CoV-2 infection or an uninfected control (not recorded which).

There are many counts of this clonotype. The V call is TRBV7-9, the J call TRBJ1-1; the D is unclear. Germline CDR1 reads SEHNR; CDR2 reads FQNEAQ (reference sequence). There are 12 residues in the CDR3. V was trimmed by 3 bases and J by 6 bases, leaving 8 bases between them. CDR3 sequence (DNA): TGTGCCAGCAGCTTCCGGGGAGCTGAAGCTTTCTTT. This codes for CASSFRGAEAFF.

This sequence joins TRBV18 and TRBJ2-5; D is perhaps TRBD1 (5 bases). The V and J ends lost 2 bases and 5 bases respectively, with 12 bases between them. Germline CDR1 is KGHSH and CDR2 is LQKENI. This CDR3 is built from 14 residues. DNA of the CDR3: TGTGCCAGCTCACCAGGGGCGCAGTGGGAGACCCAGTACTTC. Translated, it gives CASSPGAQWETQYF.

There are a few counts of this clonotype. The CDR3 coding sequence is TGTGCCAGTAGTATCGGGACTAGAGTTTACAATGAGCAGTTCTTC. Translation gives CASSIGTRVYNEQFF. The rearrangement links TRBV19 to TRBJ2-1; TRBD2 aligns across 8 bases. J was trimmed by 4 bases and V by 3 bases; bases with no gene match: 5. The CDR3 is 15 residues long. Germline lookup yields CDR1 LNHDA and CDR2 SQIVND (reference sequence). The complete variable domain, with remaining parts taken from reference TRBV19 and TRBJ2-1, reads DGGITQSPKYLFRKEGQNVTLSCEQNLNHDAMYWYRQDPGQGLRLIYYSQIVNDFQKGDIAEGYSVSREKKESFPLTVTSAQKNPTAFYLCASSIGTRVYNEQFFGPGTRLTVL.

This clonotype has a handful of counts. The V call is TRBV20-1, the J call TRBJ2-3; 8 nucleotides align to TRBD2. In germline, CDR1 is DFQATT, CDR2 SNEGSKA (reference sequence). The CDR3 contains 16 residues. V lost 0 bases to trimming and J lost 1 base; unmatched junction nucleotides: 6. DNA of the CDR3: TGCAGTGCTAGAGATGATGATAGCGGGGGCACAGATACGCAGTATTTT. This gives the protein CSARDDDSGGTDTQYF.

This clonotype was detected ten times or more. The DNA for the CDR3 is TGTGCCAGCAGTCTTTTTTCGGTCGGCGCCGGGGAGCTGTTTTTT. Its translation: CASSLFSVGAGELFF. The gene calls are TRBV27 and TRBJ2-2, with unresolved D. Germline V gene data show CDR1 as MNHEY and CDR2 as SMNVEV (reference sequence). Trimming shortened V by 5 bases and J by 6 bases, and 16 bases separated the two germline ends. The CDR3 spans 15 residues.

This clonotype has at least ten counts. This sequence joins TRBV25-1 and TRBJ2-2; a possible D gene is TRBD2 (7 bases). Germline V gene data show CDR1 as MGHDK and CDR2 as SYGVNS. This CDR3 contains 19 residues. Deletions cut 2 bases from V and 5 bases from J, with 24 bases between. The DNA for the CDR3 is TGTGCCAGCAGTGAAGGGGGGCTAGCGGTCCTCTCGCGGACCGGGGAGCTGTTTTTT. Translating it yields CASSEGGLAVLSRTGELFF.

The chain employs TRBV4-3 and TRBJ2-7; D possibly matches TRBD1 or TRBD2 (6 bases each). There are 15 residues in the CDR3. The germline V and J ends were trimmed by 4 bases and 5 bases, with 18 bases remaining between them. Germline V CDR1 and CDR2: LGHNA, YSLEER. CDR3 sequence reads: CASSPRRGVGDEQYF. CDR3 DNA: TGCGCCAGCAGCCCCAGGAGGGGGGTGGGCGACGAGCAGTACTTC.

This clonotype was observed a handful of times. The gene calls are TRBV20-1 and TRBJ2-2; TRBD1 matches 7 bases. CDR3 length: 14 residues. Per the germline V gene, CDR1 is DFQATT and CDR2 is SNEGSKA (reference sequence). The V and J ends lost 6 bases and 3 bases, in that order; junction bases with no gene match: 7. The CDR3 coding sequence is TGCAGTGCCGTGACAGGGACCTACACCGGGGAGCTGTTTTTT. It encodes CSAVTGTYTGELFF.

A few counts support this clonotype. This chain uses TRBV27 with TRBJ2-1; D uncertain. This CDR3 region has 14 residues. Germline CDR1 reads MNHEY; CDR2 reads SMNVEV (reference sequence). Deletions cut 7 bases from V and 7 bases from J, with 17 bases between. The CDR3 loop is CASMPWTPQNEQFF. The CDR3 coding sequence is TGTGCCAGCATGCCGTGGACCCCTCAGAATGAGCAGTTCTTC.

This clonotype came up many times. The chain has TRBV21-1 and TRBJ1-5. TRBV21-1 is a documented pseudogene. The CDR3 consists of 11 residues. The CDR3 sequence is CASSREQPQHF. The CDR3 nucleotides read TGTGCCAGCAGCCGCGAGCAGCCCCAGCATTTT.

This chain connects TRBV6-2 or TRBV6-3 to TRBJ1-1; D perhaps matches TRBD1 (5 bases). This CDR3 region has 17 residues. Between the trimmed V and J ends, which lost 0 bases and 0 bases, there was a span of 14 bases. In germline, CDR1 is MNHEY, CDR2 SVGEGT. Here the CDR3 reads CASSYSMRGHLNTEAFF. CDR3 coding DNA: TGTGCCAGCAGTTACTCAATGAGGGGTCATTTGAACACTGAAGCTTTCTTT.

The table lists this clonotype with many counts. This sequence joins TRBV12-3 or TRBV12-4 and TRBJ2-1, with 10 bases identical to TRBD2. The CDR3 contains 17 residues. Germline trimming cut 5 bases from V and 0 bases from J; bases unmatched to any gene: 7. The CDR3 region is CASSLGTSVSSYNEQFF. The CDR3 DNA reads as TGTGCCAGCAGTCTTGGGACTAGCGTTAGCTCCTACAATGAGCAGTTCTTC.

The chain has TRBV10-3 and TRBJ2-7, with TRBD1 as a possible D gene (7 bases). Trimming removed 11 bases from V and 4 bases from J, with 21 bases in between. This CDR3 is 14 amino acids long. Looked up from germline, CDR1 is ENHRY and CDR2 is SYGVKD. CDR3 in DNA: TGTGCCCCAGCGGCCGGAGGGGGCGGGTACGAGCAGTACTTC. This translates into CAPAAGGGGYEQYF.

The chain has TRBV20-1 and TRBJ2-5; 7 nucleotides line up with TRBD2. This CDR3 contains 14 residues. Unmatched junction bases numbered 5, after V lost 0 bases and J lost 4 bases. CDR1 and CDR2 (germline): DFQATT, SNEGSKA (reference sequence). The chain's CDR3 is CSARDLGGRETQYF. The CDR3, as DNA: TGCAGTGCTAGAGATTTGGGAGGGCGAGAGACCCAGTACTTC.

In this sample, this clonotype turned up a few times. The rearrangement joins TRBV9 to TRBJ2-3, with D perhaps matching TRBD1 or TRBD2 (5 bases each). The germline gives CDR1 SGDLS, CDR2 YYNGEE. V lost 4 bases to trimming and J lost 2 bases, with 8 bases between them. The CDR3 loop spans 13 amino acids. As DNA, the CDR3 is TGTGCCAGCAGCTATGGGACCACAGATACGCAGTATTTT. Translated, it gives CASSYGTTDTQYF.

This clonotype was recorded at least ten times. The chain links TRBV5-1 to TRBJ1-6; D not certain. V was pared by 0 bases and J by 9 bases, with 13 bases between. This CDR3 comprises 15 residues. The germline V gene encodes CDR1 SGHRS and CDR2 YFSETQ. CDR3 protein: CASSLDLGSSSPLHF. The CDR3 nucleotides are TGCGCCAGCAGCTTGGATCTGGGATCGAGTTCACCCCTCCACTTT.

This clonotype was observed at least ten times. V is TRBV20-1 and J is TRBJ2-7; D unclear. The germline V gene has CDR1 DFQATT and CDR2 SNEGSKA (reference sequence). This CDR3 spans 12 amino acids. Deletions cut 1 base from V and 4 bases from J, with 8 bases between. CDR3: CSARGQFYEQYF. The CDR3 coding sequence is TGCAGTGCTAGAGGGCAGTTTTACGAGCAGTACTTC.